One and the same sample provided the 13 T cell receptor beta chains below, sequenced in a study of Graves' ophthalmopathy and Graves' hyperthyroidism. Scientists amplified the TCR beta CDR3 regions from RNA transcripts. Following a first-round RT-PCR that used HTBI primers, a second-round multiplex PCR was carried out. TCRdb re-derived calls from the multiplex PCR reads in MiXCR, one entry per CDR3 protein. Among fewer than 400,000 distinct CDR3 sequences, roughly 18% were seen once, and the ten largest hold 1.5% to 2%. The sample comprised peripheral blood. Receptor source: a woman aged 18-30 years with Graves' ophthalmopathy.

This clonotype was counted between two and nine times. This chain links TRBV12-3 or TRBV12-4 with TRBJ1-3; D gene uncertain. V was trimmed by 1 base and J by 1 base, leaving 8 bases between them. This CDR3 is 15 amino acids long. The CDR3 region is CASSLGAESGNTIYF. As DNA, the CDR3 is TGTGCCAGCAGTTTAGGGGCCGAATCTGGAAACACCATATATTTT.

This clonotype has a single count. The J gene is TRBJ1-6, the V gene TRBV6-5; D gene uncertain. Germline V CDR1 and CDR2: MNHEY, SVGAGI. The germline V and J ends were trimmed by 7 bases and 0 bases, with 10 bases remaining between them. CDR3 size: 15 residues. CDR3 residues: CASIISVSYNSPLHF. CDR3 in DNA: TGTGCCAGCATTATCAGCGTCTCCTATAATTCACCCCTCCACTTT.

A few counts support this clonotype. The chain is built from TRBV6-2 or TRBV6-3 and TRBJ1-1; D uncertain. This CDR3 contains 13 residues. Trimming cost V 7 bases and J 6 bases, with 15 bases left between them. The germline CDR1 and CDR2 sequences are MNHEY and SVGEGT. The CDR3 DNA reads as TGTGCCAGCACCAGAGATCAGGTGGCTGAAGCTTTCTTT. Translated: CASTRDQVAEAFF.

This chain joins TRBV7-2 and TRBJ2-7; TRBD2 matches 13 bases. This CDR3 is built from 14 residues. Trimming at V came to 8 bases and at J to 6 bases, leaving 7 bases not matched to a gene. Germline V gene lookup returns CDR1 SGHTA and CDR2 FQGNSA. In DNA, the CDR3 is TGTGCCAGCGGCCCGGGACTAGCGGGACCCGAGCAGTACTTC. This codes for CASGPGLAGPEQYF.

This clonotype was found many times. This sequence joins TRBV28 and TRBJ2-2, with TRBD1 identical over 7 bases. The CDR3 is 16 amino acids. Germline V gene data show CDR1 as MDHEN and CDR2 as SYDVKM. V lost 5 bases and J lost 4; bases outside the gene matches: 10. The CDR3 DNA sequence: TGTGCCAGCAGTCTTTTCCCGGGACAGATCACCGGGGAGCTGTTTTTT. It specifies CASSLFPGQITGELFF.

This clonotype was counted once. Here the CDR3 reads CASSLGLAISYEQYF. The CDR3 DNA follows: TGTGCCAGCTCACTTGGACTAGCGATCTCCTACGAGCAGTACTTC. The V and J genes are TRBV18 and TRBJ2-7, with 9 bases that match TRBD2. V was pared by 4 bases and J by 0 bases, with 4 bases of the junction left unmatched. This CDR3 spans 15 amino acids. Germline-derived CDR1 and CDR2 are KGHSH and LQKENI.

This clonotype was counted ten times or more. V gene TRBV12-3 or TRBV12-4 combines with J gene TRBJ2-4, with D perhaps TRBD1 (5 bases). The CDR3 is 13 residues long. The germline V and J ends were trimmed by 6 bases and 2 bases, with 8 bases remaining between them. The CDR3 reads CASRTASKNIQYF. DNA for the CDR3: TGTGCCAGCAGGACAGCGTCCAAAAACATTCAGTACTTC.

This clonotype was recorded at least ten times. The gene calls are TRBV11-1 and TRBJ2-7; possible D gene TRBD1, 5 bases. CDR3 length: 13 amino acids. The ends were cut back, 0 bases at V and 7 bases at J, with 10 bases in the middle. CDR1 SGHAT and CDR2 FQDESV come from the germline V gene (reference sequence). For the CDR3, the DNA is TGTGCCAGCAGCTTAGCGTACAGGCGAGAGCAGTACTTC. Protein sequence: CASSLAYRREQYF.

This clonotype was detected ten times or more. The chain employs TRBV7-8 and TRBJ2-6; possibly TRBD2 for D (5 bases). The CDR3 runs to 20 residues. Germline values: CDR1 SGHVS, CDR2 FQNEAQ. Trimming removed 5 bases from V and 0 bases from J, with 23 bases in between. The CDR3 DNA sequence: TGTGCCAGCAGCCTGAGGGTATTTGTGGGCGCCTCCTCTGGGGCCAACGTCCTGACTTTC. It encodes CASSLRVFVGASSGANVLTF.

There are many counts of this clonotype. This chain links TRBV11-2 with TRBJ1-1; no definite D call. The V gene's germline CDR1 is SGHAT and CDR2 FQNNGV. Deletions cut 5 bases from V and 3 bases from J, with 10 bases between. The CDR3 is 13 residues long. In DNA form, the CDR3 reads TGTGCCAGCAGCCCCTGGGGAGACACTGAAGCTTTCTTT. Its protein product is CASSPWGDTEAFF.

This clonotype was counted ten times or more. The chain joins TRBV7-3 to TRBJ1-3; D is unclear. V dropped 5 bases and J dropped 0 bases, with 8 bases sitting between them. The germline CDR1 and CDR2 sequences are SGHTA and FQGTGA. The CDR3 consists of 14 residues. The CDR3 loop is CASSEGGSGNTIYF. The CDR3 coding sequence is TGTGCCAGCAGCGAGGGCGGCTCTGGAAACACCATATATTTT.

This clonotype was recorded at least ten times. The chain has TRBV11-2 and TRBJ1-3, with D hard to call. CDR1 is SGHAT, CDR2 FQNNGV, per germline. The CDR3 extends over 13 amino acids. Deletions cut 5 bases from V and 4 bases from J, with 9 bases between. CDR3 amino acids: CASSTGRGNTIYF. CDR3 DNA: TGTGCCAGCAGCACGGGTAGGGGAAACACCATATATTTT.

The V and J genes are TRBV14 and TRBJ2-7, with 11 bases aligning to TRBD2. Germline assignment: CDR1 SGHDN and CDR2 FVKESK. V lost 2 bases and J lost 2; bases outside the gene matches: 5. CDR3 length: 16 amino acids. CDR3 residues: CASSQLGLAGAYEQYF. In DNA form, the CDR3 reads TGTGCCAGCAGCCAACTAGGACTAGCGGGTGCCTACGAGCAGTACTTC.